Presented here are 4 T cell receptor beta chains from one specimen sequenced in a study of T cell responses to AZD1222 COVID-19 vaccine. Clones were read by immunoSEQ multiplex PCR, and TCRdb kept only the in-frame ones, dropping some. The sample yields 150,000 or so clones, around nine tenths seen once. The specimen was peripheral blood, collected on day 0 of AZD1222 vaccination. These receptor sequences come from an adult in good health.

This rearrangement joins TRBV9 to TRBJ2-7, with a tentative D call TRBD2 (6 bases). Looked up from germline, CDR1 is SGDLS and CDR2 is YYNGEE. This CDR3 spans 15 amino acids. The V end lost 0 bases, the J end lost 7 bases, and 17 bases lay between the germline ends. In DNA, the CDR3 is TGTGCCAGCAGCGTAGGAACTAGCAGGGTTGAAGAGCAGTACTTC. Amino acids: CASSVGTSRVEEQYF.

The V call is TRBV10-1, the J call TRBJ1-2; no clear D. Germline-derived CDR1 and CDR2 are WNHNN and SYGVQD (reference sequence). This CDR3 spans 13 amino acids. Trimming took off 6 bases at V and 3 bases at J, with 11 bases between the two ends. The CDR3 reads CASSSGRDYGYTF. The CDR3, as DNA: TGCGCCAGCAGCTCGGGAAGGGACTATGGCTACACCTTC.

The chain combines TRBV5-1 with TRBJ1-1; 8 nucleotides line up with TRBD1. The V and J ends lost 1 base and 6 bases, in that order; junction bases with no gene match: 8. The CDR3 covers 15 residues. CDR1 and CDR2 (germline): SGHRS, YFSETQ. In nucleotides, the CDR3 is TGCGCCAGCAGCTTGCATTCGCAGGGGGCTTCTGAAGCTTTCTTT. Its protein is CASSLHSQGASEAFF.

This chain links TRBV2 with TRBJ2-1; 11 nucleotides agree with TRBD2. V gave up 4 bases and J gave up 5 bases; unmatched junction bases: 10. The germline gives CDR1 SNHLY, CDR2 FYNNEI. CDR3 length: 17 amino acids. The CDR3 here is CASSGGGTSGLHNEQFF. CDR3 nucleotide sequence: TGTGCCAGCAGTGGGGGGGGGACTAGCGGACTCCACAATGAGCAGTTCTTC.